This T cell receptor beta chain was obtained from a study of T cells in Graves' hyperthyroidism and ophthalmopathy. To note about this clonotype: The antigen remains unidentified.

For ophthalmopathy patients, the Clinical Activity Score was at least 3 and the NOSPECS grade at least 4; duration was under 3 months. Study-level results: Researchers found most expanded thyroid clonotypes above 0.001 in blood as well.

Researchers took RNA transcripts and amplified the TCR beta CDR3 regions from them. The HTBI primer set served for first-round RT-PCR of the TCR CDR3. TCRdb passed the multiplex PCR reads through MiXCR, listing each CDR3 protein once. The sample contains 250,000 to 400,000 distinct CDR3 sequences, around 13% of which appear only once. The source material was blood. This clonotype was obtained from a woman in her thirties or forties with Graves' ophthalmopathy.

The CDR3 is CASSFRNSGDQETQYF. CDR3 DNA sequence: TGTGCCAGCAGCTTCCGGAATAGCGGGGACCAAGAGACCCAGTACTTC. The J gene is TRBJ2-5, the V gene TRBV7-9; TRBD2 matches 8 bases. The V gene end was trimmed by 3 bases and the J gene end by 0 bases; junction bases not matched to a gene: 6. Germline CDR1 and CDR2: SEHNR and FQNEAQ (reference sequence). CDR3 length: 16 amino acids. Based on the CDR3 plus reference TRBV7-9 and TRBJ2-5, the full variable domain is DTGVSQNPRHKITKRGQNVTFRCDPISEHNRLYWYRQTLGQGPEFLTYFQNEAQLEKSRLLSDRFSAERPKGSFSTLEIQRTEQGDSAMYLCASSFRNSGDQETQYFGPGTRLLVL.